Presented here are 9 T cell receptor beta chains from one specimen sequenced in a study of T cell changes during pregnancy in multiple sclerosis. Produced via immunoSEQ multiplex PCR; TCRdb's table is partial and in-frame only. The sample holds 66,000 or so clones; 90% are singletons and the top ten take 0.89%. Specimen: peripheral blood, collected in the first trimester of pregnancy. All receptors come from a female donor in good health, enrolled as a control in a pregnancy study.

The rearrangement links TRBV7-2 to TRBJ1-5, with TRBD1 matching 9 bases. From germline, CDR1 is SGHTA and CDR2 FQGNSA. The CDR3 length is 16 residues. V trimming: 5 bases; J trimming: 0 bases; junction bases outside the gene matches: 5. CDR3 sequence (DNA): TGTGCCAGCAGCCTCCGGACAGGGGATAGCAATCAGCCCCAGCATTTT. Protein product: CASSLRTGDSNQPQHF.

The chain links TRBV9 to TRBJ1-6; possible D gene TRBD1, 6 bases. Germline V gene lookup returns CDR1 SGDLS and CDR2 YYNGEE. This CDR3 has 15 amino acids. With 4 bases removed from V and 0 bases from J, the gap between germline ends came to 8 bases. DNA of the CDR3: TGTGCCAGCAGCCTGGACAGCTCCTATAATTCACCCCTCCACTTT. As protein: CASSLDSSYNSPLHF. The whole variable domain, filled in from reference TRBV9 and TRBJ1-6, reads DSGVTQTPKHLITATGQRVTLRCSPRSGDLSVYWYQQSLDQGLQFLIQYYNGEERAKGNILERFSAQQFPDLHSELNLSSLELGDSALYFCASSLDSSYNSPLHFGNGTRLTVT.

The chain carries TRBV19 and TRBJ1-5; TRBD1 matches at 9 bases. The CDR3 loop spans 15 amino acids. The germline V gene has CDR1 LNHDA and CDR2 SQIVND (reference sequence). V was clipped by 6 bases and J by 6 bases; unmatched bases: 9. CDR3 nucleotides: TGTGCCAGTAGACCATTACAGGGGGCGATTCAGCCCCAGCATTTT. Its protein product is CASRPLQGAIQPQHF. Full variable domain (outside the CDR3, taken from reference TRBV19 and TRBJ1-5): DGGITQSPKYLFRKEGQNVTLSCEQNLNHDAMYWYRQDPGQGLRLIYYSQIVNDFQKGDIAEGYSVSREKKESFPLTVTSAQKNPTAFYLCASRPLQGAIQPQHFGDGTRLSIL.

The chain carries TRBV6-5 and TRBJ1-1, with a weak D call TRBD1 (6 bases). The germline V gene has CDR1 MNHEY and CDR2 SVGAGI. There are 13 residues in the CDR3. The V gene lost 6 bases and the J gene lost 1 base, with 9 bases spanning the gap. DNA for the CDR3: TGTGCCAGCAGAATACAGGGGAACACTGAAGCTTTCTTT. Its translation is CASRIQGNTEAFF.

The CDR3 bases are TGCGCCAGCAGCTTGGTTGGGACAGGGTCCTTGGAAGAGACCCAGTACTTC. This encodes CASSLVGTGSLEETQYF. The J gene is TRBJ2-5, the V gene TRBV5-1; 9 bases line up with TRBD1. Germline CDR1 reads SGHRS; CDR2 reads YFSETQ. This CDR3 spans 17 amino acids. With 0 bases clipped from V and 3 bases from J, the junction kept 9 bases outside the gene matches.

V and J are TRBV20-1 and TRBJ1-1; no clear D gene. Trimming stripped 6 bases from V and 6 bases from J, with 8 bases between. Germline V gene data show CDR1 as DFQATT and CDR2 as SNEGSKA (reference sequence). The CDR3 is 10 residues long. The CDR3 DNA is TGCAGTGCCGGAGGTGCTGAAGCTTTCTTT. It codes for CSAGGAEAFF.

This CDR3 is CASSPLGDRAYEQYF. The CDR3 DNA sequence: TGTGCCAGCTCACCCCTTGGGGACAGAGCCTACGAGCAGTACTTC. V and J are TRBV18 and TRBJ2-7; TRBD1 aligns across 7 bases. Germline trimming cut 3 bases from V and 2 bases from J; bases unmatched to any gene: 7. Germline CDR1 KGHSH, CDR2 LQKENI. The CDR3 extends over 15 amino acids. Combining the CDR3 with reference TRBV18 and TRBJ2-7 gives the whole variable domain NAGVMQNPRHLVRRRGQEARLRCSPMKGHSHVYWYRQLPEEGLKFMVYLQKENIIDESGMPKERFSAEFPKEGPSILRIQQVVRGDSAAYFCASSPLGDRAYEQYFGPGTRLTVT.

This chain connects TRBV30 to TRBJ1-2; D not resolved. This CDR3 is 13 amino acids long. Per germline, CDR1 GTSNPN and CDR2 SVGIG (reference sequence). V was shortened by 0 bases and J by 8 bases, with 13 bases between the two germline ends. The CDR3, as DNA: TGTGCCTGGAGTGTATTTGGAGGAAAGGGCTACACCTTC. Translation gives CAWSVFGGKGYTF.

This chain connects TRBV27 to TRBJ1-6, with TRBD1 matching over 8 bases. The germline gives CDR1 MNHEY, CDR2 SMNVEV (reference sequence). The CDR3 extends over 16 amino acids. Losses at the gene ends were 2 bases for V and 8 bases for J; bases not matched to a gene: 8. The CDR3 nucleotides read TGTGCCAGCAGTTTACCGCGACAGGGGTGGCATTCACCCCTCCACTTT. Translation: CASSLPRQGWHSPLHF.